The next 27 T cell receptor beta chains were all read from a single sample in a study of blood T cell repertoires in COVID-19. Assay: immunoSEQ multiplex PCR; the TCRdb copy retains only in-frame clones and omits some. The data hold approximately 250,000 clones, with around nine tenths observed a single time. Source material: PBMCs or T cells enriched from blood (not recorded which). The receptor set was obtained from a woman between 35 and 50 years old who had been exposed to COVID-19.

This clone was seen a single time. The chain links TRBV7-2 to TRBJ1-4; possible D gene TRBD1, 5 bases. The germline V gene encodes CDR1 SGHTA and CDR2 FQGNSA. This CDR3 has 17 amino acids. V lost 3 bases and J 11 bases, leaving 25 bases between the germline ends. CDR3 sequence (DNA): TGTGCCAGCAGCTTCGGGGGAACAGTTAGATGGGAGGCGAAACTGTTTTTT. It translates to CASSFGGTVRWEAKLFF.

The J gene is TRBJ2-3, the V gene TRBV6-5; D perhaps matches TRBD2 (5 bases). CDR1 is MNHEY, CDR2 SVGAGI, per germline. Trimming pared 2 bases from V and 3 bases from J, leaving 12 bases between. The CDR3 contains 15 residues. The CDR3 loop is CASSYRGMRTDTQYF. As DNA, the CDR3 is TGTGCCAGCAGTTACAGAGGGATGCGAACAGATACGCAGTATTTT.

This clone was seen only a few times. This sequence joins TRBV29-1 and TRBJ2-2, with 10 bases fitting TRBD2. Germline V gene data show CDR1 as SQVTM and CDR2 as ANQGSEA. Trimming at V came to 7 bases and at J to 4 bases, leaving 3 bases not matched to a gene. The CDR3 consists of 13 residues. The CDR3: CSGTSGATGELFF. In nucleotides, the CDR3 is TGCAGCGGTACTAGCGGGGCCACCGGGGAGCTGTTTTTT.

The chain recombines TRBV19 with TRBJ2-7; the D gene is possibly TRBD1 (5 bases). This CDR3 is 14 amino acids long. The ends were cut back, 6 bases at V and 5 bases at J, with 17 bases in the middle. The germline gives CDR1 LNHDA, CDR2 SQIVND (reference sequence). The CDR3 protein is CASRPVGVSDEQYF. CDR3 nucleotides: TGTGCCAGTAGACCGGTAGGGGTGTCGGACGAGCAGTACTTC. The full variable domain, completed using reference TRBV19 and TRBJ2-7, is DGGITQSPKYLFRKEGQNVTLSCEQNLNHDAMYWYRQDPGQGLRLIYYSQIVNDFQKGDIAEGYSVSREKKESFPLTVTSAQKNPTAFYLCASRPVGVSDEQYFGPGTRLTVT.

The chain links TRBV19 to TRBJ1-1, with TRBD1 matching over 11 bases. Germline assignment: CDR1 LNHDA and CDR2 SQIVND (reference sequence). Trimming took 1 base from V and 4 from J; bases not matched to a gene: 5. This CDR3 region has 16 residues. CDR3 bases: TGTGCCAGTAGTATAGGGACAGGGGGCAGGAGCACTGAAGCTTTCTTT. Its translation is CASSIGTGGRSTEAFF. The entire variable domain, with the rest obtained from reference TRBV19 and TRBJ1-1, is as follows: DGGITQSPKYLFRKEGQNVTLSCEQNLNHDAMYWYRQDPGQGLRLIYYSQIVNDFQKGDIAEGYSVSREKKESFPLTVTSAQKNPTAFYLCASSIGTGGRSTEAFFGQGTRLTVV.

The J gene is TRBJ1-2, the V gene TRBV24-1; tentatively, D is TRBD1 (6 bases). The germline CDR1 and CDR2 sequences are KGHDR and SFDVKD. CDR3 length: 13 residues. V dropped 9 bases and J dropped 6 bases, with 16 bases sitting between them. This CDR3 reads CATQPTGYDGYTF. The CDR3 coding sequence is TGTGCCACCCAACCCACAGGGTACGATGGCTACACCTTC.

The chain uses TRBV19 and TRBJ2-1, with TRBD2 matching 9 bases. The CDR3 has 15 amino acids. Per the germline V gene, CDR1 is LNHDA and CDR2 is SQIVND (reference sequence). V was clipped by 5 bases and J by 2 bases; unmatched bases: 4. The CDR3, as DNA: TGTGCCAGTAGTTCGGCGGGAGGGCCCTACAATGAGCAGTTCTTC. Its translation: CASSSAGGPYNEQFF.

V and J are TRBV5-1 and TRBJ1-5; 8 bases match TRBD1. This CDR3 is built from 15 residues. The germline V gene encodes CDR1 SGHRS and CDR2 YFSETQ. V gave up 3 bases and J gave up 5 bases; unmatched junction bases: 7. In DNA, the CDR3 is TGCGCCAGCAGCTCCGGACAGGGTGCCGATCAGCCCCAGCATTTT. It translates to CASSSGQGADQPQHF.

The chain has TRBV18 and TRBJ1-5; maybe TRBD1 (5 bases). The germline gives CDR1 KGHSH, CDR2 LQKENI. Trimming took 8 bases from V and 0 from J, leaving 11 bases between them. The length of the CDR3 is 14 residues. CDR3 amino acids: CASSQGSSNQPQHF. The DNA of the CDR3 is TGTGCCAGCAGCCAGGGTAGTAGCAATCAGCCCCAGCATTTT.

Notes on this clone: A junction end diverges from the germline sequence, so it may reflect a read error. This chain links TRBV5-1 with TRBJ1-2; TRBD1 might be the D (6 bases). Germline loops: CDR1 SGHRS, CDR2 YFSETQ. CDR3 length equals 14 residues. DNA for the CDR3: TGTGCCAGCAGCTTGGGGGCCGGAAATTATGGCTACACCTTC. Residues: CASSLGAGNYGYTF.

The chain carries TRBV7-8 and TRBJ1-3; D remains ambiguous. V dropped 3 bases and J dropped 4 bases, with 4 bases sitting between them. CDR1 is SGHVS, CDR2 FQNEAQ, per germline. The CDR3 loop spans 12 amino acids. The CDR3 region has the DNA TGTGCCAGCAGCTTCCAAGGAAACACCATATATTTT. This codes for CASSFQGNTIYF.

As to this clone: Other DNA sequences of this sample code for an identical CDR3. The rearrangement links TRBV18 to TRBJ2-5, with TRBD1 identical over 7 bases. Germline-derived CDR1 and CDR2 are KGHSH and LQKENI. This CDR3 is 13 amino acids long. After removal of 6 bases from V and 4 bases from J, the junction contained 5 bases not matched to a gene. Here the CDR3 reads CASSPTGRETQYF. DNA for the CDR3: TGTGCCAGCTCCCCGACAGGGAGAGAGACCCAGTACTTC.

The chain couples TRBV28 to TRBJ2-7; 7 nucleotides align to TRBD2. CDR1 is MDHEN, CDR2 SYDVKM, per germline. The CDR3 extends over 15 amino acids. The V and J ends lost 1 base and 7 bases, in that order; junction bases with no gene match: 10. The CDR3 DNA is TGTGCCAGCAGTTTATTCTCGATCGGGCGGGGGGAGCAGTACTTC. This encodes CASSLFSIGRGEQYF.

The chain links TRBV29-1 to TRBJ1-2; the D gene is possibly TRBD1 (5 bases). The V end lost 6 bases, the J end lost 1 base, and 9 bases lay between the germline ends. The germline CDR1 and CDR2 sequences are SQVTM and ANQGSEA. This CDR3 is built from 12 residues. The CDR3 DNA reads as TGCAGCGTCGCAGGGCTTAACTATGGCTACACCTTC. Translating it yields CSVAGLNYGYTF.

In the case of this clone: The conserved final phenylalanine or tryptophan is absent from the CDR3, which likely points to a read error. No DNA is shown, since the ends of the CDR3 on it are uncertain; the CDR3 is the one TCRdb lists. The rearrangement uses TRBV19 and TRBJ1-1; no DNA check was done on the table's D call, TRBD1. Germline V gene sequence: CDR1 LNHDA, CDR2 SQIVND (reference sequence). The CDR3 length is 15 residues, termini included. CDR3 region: CASSIGPGRNLSKRV.

The CDR3 sequence: CSVEDRAGANQETQYF. CDR3 coding DNA: TGCAGCGTTGAAGATCGCGCGGGGGCGAACCAAGAGACCCAGTACTTC. This chain joins TRBV29-1 and TRBJ2-5; D is perhaps TRBD2 (7 bases). The CDR3 loop spans 16 amino acids. The germline CDR1 and CDR2 sequences are SQVTM and ANQGSEA. Trimming shortened V by 0 bases and J by 0 bases, and 14 bases separated the two germline ends.

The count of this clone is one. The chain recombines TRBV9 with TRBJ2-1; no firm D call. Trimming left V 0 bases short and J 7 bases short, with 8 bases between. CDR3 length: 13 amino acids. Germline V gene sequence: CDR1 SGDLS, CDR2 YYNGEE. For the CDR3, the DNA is TGTGCCAGCAGCGTAGGGCATTTGAATGAGCAGTTCTTC. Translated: CASSVGHLNEQFF.

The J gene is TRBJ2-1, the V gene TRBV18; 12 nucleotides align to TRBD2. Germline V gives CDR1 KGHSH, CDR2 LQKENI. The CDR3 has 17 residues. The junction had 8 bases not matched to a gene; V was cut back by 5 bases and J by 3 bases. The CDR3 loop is CASSTKPTSGGYNEQFF. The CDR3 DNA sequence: TGTGCCAGCTCAACAAAACCGACTAGCGGGGGCTACAATGAGCAGTTCTTC.

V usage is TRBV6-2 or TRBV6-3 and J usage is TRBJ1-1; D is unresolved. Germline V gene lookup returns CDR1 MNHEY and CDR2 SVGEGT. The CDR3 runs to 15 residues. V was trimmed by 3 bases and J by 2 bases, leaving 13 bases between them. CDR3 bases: TGTGCCAGCAGTTATACAAGGAGTACTAACACTGAAGCTTTCTTT. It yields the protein CASSYTRSTNTEAFF.

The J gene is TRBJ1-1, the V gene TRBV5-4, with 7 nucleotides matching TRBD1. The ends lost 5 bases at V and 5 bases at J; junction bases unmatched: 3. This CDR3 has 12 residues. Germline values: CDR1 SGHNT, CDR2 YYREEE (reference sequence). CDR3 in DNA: TGTGCCAGCAGGCTACAGGGGACTGAAGCTTTCTTT. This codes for CASRLQGTEAFF.

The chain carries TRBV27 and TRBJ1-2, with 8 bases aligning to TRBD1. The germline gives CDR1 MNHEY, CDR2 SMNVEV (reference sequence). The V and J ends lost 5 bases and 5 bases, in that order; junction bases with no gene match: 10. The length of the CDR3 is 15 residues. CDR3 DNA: TGTGCCAGCAGTGTTACGACAGGGGTAACGTATGGCTACACCTTC. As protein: CASSVTTGVTYGYTF.

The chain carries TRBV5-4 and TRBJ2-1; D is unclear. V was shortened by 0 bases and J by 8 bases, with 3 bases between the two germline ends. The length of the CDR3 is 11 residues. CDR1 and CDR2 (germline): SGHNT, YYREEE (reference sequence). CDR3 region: CASSLVDEQFF. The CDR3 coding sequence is TGTGCCAGCAGCTTGGTCGATGAGCAGTTCTTC.

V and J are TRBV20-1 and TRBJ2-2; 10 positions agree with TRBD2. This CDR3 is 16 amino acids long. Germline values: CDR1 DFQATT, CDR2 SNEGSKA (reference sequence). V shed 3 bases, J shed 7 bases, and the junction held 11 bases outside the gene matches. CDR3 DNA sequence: TGCAGTGCTAGTATGGCTAGCGGGAGTAAAGGCGGGGAGCTGTTTTTT. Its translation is CSASMASGSKGGELFF.

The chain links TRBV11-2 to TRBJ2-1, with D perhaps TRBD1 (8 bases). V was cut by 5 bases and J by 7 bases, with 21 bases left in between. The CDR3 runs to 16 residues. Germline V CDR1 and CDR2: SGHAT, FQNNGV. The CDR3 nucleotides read TGTGCCAGCAGCCGTCTTGGTACAGGGGGGGGTAATGAGCAGTTCTTC. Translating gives CASSRLGTGGGNEQFF.

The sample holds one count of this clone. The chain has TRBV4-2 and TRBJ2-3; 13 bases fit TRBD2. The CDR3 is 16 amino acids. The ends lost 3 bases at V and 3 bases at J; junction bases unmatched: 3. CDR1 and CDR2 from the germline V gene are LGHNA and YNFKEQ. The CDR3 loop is CASSQKGLAGTDTQYF. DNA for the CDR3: TGTGCCAGCAGCCAGAAGGGACTAGCGGGAACAGATACGCAGTATTTT.

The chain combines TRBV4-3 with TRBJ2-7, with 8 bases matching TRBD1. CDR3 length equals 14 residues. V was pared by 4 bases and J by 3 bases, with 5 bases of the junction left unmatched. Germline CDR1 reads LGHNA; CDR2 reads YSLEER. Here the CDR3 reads CASSRYRGSYEQYF. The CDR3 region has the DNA TGCGCCAGCAGCCGTTACAGGGGGAGCTACGAGCAGTACTTC.

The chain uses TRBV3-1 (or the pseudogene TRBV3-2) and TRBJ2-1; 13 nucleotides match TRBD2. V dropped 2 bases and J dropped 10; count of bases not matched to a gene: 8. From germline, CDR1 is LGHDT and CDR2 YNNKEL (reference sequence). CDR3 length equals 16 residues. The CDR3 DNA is TGTGCCAGCAGCCAATTTGGGACTAGCGGGGTGGAGGAGCAGTTCTTC. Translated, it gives CASSQFGTSGVEEQFF.